Below are 27 T cell receptor beta chains sequenced from a single sample in a study of T cells in Graves' hyperthyroidism and ophthalmopathy (dated by TCRdb to about 2019). The library was prepared using multiplex PCR. Sequenced on an Illumina HiSeq 2000. The TCR beta CDR3 regions were amplified from RNA transcripts. The first round of RT-PCR for the TCR CDR3 was performed with the HTBI primer set and the Qiagen OneStep RT-PCR kit. TCRdb itself trimmed the public reads at Q25 with fastp, ran MiXCR and retained productive beta chains. Rows are unified per CDR3 protein, each entry keeping the most common DNA and genes. Recorded for this sample are roughly 300,000 distinct CDR3 sequences; 14% of them occurred a single time. 20% to 25% of the sample lies in the top ten. Sequences were obtained from blood. These receptors all stem from a woman in her 30s with Graves' hyperthyroidism.

There are a few counts of this clonotype. The rearrangement links TRBV28 to TRBJ2-7; TRBD1 is a possible D gene (5 bases). CDR1 MDHEN and CDR2 SYDVKM come from the germline V gene. V dropped 2 bases and J dropped 2 bases, with 10 bases sitting between them. The CDR3 has 14 amino acids. The CDR3 DNA reads TGTGCCAGCAGTTTACGGACACCAACCTACGAGCAGTACTTC. It yields the protein CASSLRTPTYEQYF.

This clonotype was detected ten times or more. The rearrangement uses TRBV3-1 and TRBJ2-3; weak D call: TRBD2 (6 bases). V dropped 6 bases and J dropped 6 bases, with 13 bases sitting between them. There are 13 residues in the CDR3. Germline lookup yields CDR1 LGHDT and CDR2 YNNKEL (reference sequence). In nucleotides, the CDR3 is TGTGCCAGCAGGGCTCCGGGGGTGGATACGCAGTATTTT. This sequence encodes CASRAPGVDTQYF.

This clonotype appeared many times. One junction end disagrees with the germline gene, perhaps due to a read error. This chain connects TRBV27 to TRBJ2-1; D gene ambiguous. Germline lookup yields CDR1 MNHEY and CDR2 SMNVEV (reference sequence). This CDR3 spans 15 amino acids. The chain's CDR3 is CASSLAGSSYNEQFF. Written as DNA, the CDR3 is TGCGCCAGCAGCTTGGCCGGAAGCTCCTACAATGAGCAGTTCTTC.

There are a few counts of this clonotype. The chain joins TRBV15 to TRBJ2-3; the D gene is possibly TRBD2 (6 bases). Trimming removed 2 bases from V and 9 bases from J, with 24 bases in between. Looked up from germline, CDR1 is LNHNV and CDR2 is YYDKDF (reference sequence). CDR3 length equals 17 residues. The CDR3 DNA is TGTGCCACCAGCAGATCAAACACACAAAACCGACTAGTCACGCAGTATTTT. This encodes CATSRSNTQNRLVTQYF.

This clonotype has ten or more counts. V and J are TRBV2 and TRBJ1-3; the match to TRBD1 covers 7 bases. The CDR3 extends over 15 amino acids. Germline V gene sequence: CDR1 SNHLY, CDR2 FYNNEI. J lost 0 bases, V lost 11 bases, and 10 bases had no gene match. The CDR3: CACPQGVDSGNTIYF. In DNA, the CDR3 is TGTGCCTGCCCCCAGGGGGTAGACTCTGGAAACACCATATATTTT.

The rearrangement uses TRBV5-1 and TRBJ2-1, with D perhaps being TRBD1 or TRBD2 (5 bases each). This CDR3 contains 16 residues. Germline values: CDR1 SGHRS, CDR2 YFSETQ. The V end lost 4 bases, the J end lost 5 bases, and 19 bases lay between the germline ends. This CDR3 is CASSPERGSWHNEQFF. CDR3 nucleotides: TGCGCCAGCAGCCCGGAGAGGGGTAGCTGGCACAATGAGCAGTTCTTC. Looking up the rest from reference TRBV5-1 and TRBJ2-1 gives the full variable domain: KAGVTQTPRYLIKTRGQQVTLSCSPISGHRSVSWYQQTPGQGLQFLFEYFSETQRNKGNFPGRFSGRQFSNSRSEMNVSTLELGDSALYLCASSPERGSWHNEQFFGPGTRLTVL.

This clonotype occurred many times. The chain joins TRBV7-9 to TRBJ2-1, with D unclear. Looked up from germline, CDR1 is SEHNR and CDR2 is FQNEAQ (reference sequence). There are 15 residues in the CDR3. V lost 1 base to trimming and J lost 10 bases, with 17 bases between them. In DNA form, the CDR3 reads TGTGCCAGCAGCTTAGTTGGCGCGCTTGGGGTAGAGCAGTTCTTC. This encodes CASSLVGALGVEQFF.

This clonotype was detected a few times. The rearrangement links TRBV10-2 to TRBJ1-1; D possibly corresponds to TRBD1 (6 bases). Germline loops: CDR1 WSHSY, CDR2 SAAADI. Trimming stripped 5 bases from V and 11 bases from J, with 12 bases between. The CDR3 runs to 11 residues. The chain's CDR3 is CASSTSGEAFF. CDR3 bases: TGCGCCAGCAGTACATCAGGGGAGGCTTTCTTT.

The rearrangement joins TRBV20-1 to TRBJ2-5; no reliable D call. The CDR3 has 14 residues. CDR1 and CDR2 from the germline V gene are DFQATT and SNEGSKA (reference sequence). CDR3: CRGLGWKLQETQYF. Written as DNA, the CDR3 is TGCAGGGGGTTGGGTTGGAAATTGCAAGAGACCCAGTACTTC.

This clonotype was counted only a few times. The chain has TRBV28 and TRBJ1-2; 9 positions agree with TRBD1. V was clipped by 10 bases and J by 8 bases; unmatched bases: 11. CDR1 and CDR2 (germline): MDHEN, SYDVKM. This CDR3 contains 13 residues. The CDR3 loop reads CAITGTGFSGYTF. The CDR3 bases are TGTGCCATAACCGGGACAGGGTTTTCAGGCTACACCTTC.

This clonotype has ten or more counts. The V and J genes are TRBV5-1 and TRBJ1-1, with 8 bases matching TRBD1. This CDR3 spans 14 amino acids. The germline V gene encodes CDR1 SGHRS and CDR2 YFSETQ. J was trimmed by 8 bases and V by 1 base; bases with no gene match: 7. The CDR3 bases are TGCGCCAGCAGCTTGAGGGACAGGAGAATCGAAGCTTTCTTT. It translates to CASSLRDRRIEAFF.

This clonotype has a handful of counts. The chain couples TRBV6-2 or TRBV6-3 to TRBJ2-7; D is ambiguous. The CDR3 has 12 residues. The V end lost 0 bases, the J end lost 3 bases, and 3 bases lay between the germline ends. Germline V gene sequence: CDR1 MNHEY, CDR2 SVGEGT. The CDR3 is CASSYSIYEQYF. Here the CDR3 DNA reads TGTGCCAGCAGTTACTCGATCTACGAGCAGTACTTC.

The table lists this clonotype with many counts. The J gene is TRBJ2-1, the V gene TRBV24-1; 12 nucleotides match TRBD2. The trim removed 3 bases at V and 7 bases at J, leaving 6 bases unmatched. Germline CDR1 reads KGHDR; CDR2 reads SFDVKD. This CDR3 contains 16 residues. CDR3 sequence: CATSDPGLAGTNEQFF. The CDR3 DNA reads TGTGCCACCAGTGATCCCGGACTAGCGGGGACTAATGAGCAGTTCTTC.

This clonotype was counted at least ten times. The chain carries TRBV12-3 or TRBV12-4 and TRBJ1-4, with TRBD1 identical over 7 bases. J gave up 5 bases and V 8 bases, and 8 bases lay outside the gene matches. The CDR3 runs to 14 residues. Here the CDR3 reads CASGTQGINEKLFF. CDR3 bases: TGTGCCAGCGGGACACAGGGGATCAATGAAAAACTGTTTTTT.

This clonotype has at least ten counts. The gene calls are TRBV12-3 or TRBV12-4 and TRBJ1-1; D gene uncertain. There are 13 residues in the CDR3. The V and J ends lost 6 bases and 0 bases respectively, with 8 bases between them. The CDR3 bases are TGTGCCAGCAGGGGTCAGGTGAACACTGAAGCTTTCTTT. Its translation is CASRGQVNTEAFF.

The V and J genes are TRBV15 and TRBJ2-7, with TRBD2 as a possible D gene (5 bases). The CDR3 loop spans 15 amino acids. Germline V gives CDR1 LNHNV, CDR2 YYDKDF (reference sequence). V was pared by 0 bases and J by 6 bases, with 15 bases between. CDR3 sequence: CATSRDGSFLGEQYF. The CDR3 DNA is TGTGCCACCAGCAGAGATGGGAGTTTCTTGGGCGAGCAGTACTTC.

This clonotype was picked up many times. The J gene is TRBJ2-1, the V gene TRBV11-1, with unresolved D. From germline, CDR1 is SGHAT and CDR2 FQDESV (reference sequence). V lost 5 bases, J lost 0 bases, and 11 bases lay in between. The CDR3 contains 15 residues. CDR3 sequence reads: CASSLPPGSYNEQFF. The CDR3 region has the DNA TGTGCCAGCAGCCTACCCCCCGGCTCCTACAATGAGCAGTTCTTC.

This clonotype was counted at least ten times. This chain links TRBV5-6 with TRBJ1-5; TRBD1 aligns across 9 bases. The CDR3 runs 16 residues. The germline gives CDR1 SGHDT, CDR2 YYEEEE. The trim removed 0 bases at V and 4 bases at J, leaving 5 bases unmatched. The CDR3 sequence: CASSLGQGDGNQPQHF. CDR3 nucleotide sequence: TGTGCCAGCAGCTTGGGACAGGGGGACGGGAATCAGCCCCAGCATTTT.

The sample holds many counts of this clonotype. The chain joins TRBV20-1 to TRBJ2-1; the D call may be TRBD1 or TRBD2 (7 bases each). The CDR3 runs to 16 residues. The germline V gene encodes CDR1 DFQATT and CDR2 SNEGSKA (reference sequence). The V gene lost 0 bases and the J gene lost 4 bases, with 16 bases spanning the gap. The CDR3 loop reads CSARDQGGGPYNEQFF. The CDR3 nucleotides read TGCAGTGCTAGAGATCAGGGGGGAGGGCCGTACAATGAGCAGTTCTTC.

There are many counts of this clonotype. The V call is TRBV7-8, the J call TRBJ2-3, with no clear D. Germline CDR1 reads SGHVS; CDR2 reads FQNEAQ. Trimming pared 1 base from V and 2 bases from J, leaving 16 bases between. The CDR3 sequence is 17 residues long. The CDR3 coding sequence is TGTGCCAGCAGCTTAGGGAGCGCTTCTGAGGACACAGATACGCAGTATTTT. Its protein is CASSLGSASEDTDTQYF.

This clonotype was seen at least ten times. J is TRBJ1-1 and V is TRBV28; D gene ambiguous. Looked up from germline, CDR1 is MDHEN and CDR2 is SYDVKM. V lost 4 bases, J lost 1 base, and 13 bases lay in between. This CDR3 contains 15 residues. DNA of the CDR3: TGTGCCAGCAGTTCTTACGTTTTAGCGAACACTGAAGCTTTCTTT. Translating gives CASSSYVLANTEAFF.

The table lists this clonotype with a few counts. V gene TRBV4-3 combines with J gene TRBJ2-2; either TRBD1 or TRBD2 may supply D (6 bases each). V was pared by 6 bases and J by 8 bases, with 13 bases between. In germline, CDR1 is LGHNA, CDR2 YSLEER. The CDR3 is 13 residues long. CDR3 sequence reads: CASSPRGEGELFF. The CDR3 DNA is TGCGCCAGCAGTCCAAGGGGGGAAGGGGAGCTGTTTTTT.

V gene TRBV20-1 combines with J gene TRBJ2-4; either TRBD1 or TRBD2 may supply D (7 bases each). The length of the CDR3 is 15 residues. V lost 1 base and J 6 bases, leaving 16 bases between the germline ends. The germline V gene encodes CDR1 DFQATT and CDR2 SNEGSKA (reference sequence). The CDR3 coding sequence is TGCAGTGCTAGAGGGGCCGGCAGGGGGGGAAACATTCAGTACTTC. Translation: CSARGAGRGGNIQYF.

V gene TRBV29-1 combines with J gene TRBJ2-7, with 13 positions matching TRBD2. From germline, CDR1 is SQVTM and CDR2 ANQGSEA. Trimming removed 4 bases from V and 7 bases from J; junction bases left unmatched: 19. This CDR3 is built from 18 residues. The CDR3 DNA reads as TGCAGCGTTGCATCACTCACTAGCGGGAGGGCCGGAGTAGATGAGCAGTACTTC. It encodes CSVASLTSGRAGVDEQYF.

This clonotype was recorded at least ten times. V is TRBV28 and J is TRBJ2-7, with TRBD2 matching 8 bases. This CDR3 is 13 amino acids long. The junction had 4 bases not matched to a gene; V was cut back by 8 bases and J by 1 base. Germline CDR1 is MDHEN and CDR2 is SYDVKM. Here the CDR3 reads CASREGGSYEQYF. The CDR3 bases are TGTGCCAGCCGGGAGGGAGGGTCCTACGAGCAGTACTTC.

This clonotype was recorded a few times. This chain joins TRBV19 and TRBJ2-1, with 10 bases matching TRBD2. V lost 7 bases, J lost 0 bases, and 18 bases stayed unmatched. The CDR3 is made up of 20 amino acids. The germline V gene has CDR1 LNHDA and CDR2 SQIVND (reference sequence). CDR3 sequence (DNA): TGTGCCAGTACCACCAGAGGGCCTAGCGGGAGCTACAGCTCCTACAATGAGCAGTTCTTC. Encoded protein: CASTTRGPSGSYSSYNEQFF.

This clonotype was detected a few times. The V call is TRBV25-1, the J call TRBJ2-1; 8 nucleotides agree with TRBD1. Germline CDR1 and CDR2: MGHDK and SYGVNS. V lost 6 bases and J lost 10; bases outside the gene matches: 5. The CDR3 has 12 amino acids. CDR3 bases: TGTGCCAGCAGGCAGGGGGCACGAGAGCAGTTCTTC. It specifies CASRQGAREQFF.